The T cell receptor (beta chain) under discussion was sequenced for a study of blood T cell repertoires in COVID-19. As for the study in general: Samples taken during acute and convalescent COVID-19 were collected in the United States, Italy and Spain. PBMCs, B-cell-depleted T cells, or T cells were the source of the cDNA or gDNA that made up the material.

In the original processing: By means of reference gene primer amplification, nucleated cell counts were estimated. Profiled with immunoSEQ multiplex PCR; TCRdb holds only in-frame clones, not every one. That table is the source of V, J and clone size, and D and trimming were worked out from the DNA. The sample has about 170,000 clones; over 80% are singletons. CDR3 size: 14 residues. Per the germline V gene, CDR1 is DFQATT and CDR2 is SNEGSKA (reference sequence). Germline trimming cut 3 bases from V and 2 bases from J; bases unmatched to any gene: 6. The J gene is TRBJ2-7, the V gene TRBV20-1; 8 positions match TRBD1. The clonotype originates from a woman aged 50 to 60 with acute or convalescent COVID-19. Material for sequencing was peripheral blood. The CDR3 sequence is CSASGGQDAYEQYF. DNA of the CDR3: TGCAGTGCTAGTGGGGGACAGGACGCCTACGAGCAGTACTTC.